These 14 T cell receptor beta chains were sequenced from one sample in a study of regulatory T cells in long-lasting Graves disease (dated by TCRdb to about 2021). The sample's time point label is to be understood as: newly diagnosed GD, antithyroid drugs for less than 3 months. For both TCR sequencing and RNA sequencing, RNA was extracted from PBMCs in TRIzol. The library was prepared using multiplex PCR. Instrument on record: Illumina HiSeq 4000. TCR beta libraries were built with iRepertoire HTBI primers and Arm-PCR amplification of CDR3 regions. TCRdb's own reprocessing of the public reads used fastp at Q25 and MiXCR and kept productive beta chains. Entries that share a CDR3 protein sequence are merged under the most common genes and DNA. The sample yields over 350,000 distinct CDR3 sequences; roughly 15% were counted once. Approximately 15% of the sample rests with the top ten. The same data also contributed to another study, on T cells in Graves' hyperthyroidism and ophthalmopathy.

Source: peripheral blood mononuclear cells (PBMCs), taken at new diagnosis, from a patient treated with antithyroid drugs. The receptor source for this set is a woman between 45 and 65 years old with Graves disease. Donor details come from another sample of the same person, matched by shared clones.

This clonotype was seen repeatedly, ten times or more. The rearrangement joins TRBV28 to TRBJ1-5, with no clear D. Germline V lookup: CDR1 MDHEN, CDR2 SYDVKM. This CDR3 has 12 amino acids. Deletions cut 5 bases from V and 7 bases from J, with 9 bases between. The CDR3 DNA reads as TGTGCCAGCAGTCTCCTCCGACAGCCCCAGCATTTT. Protein sequence: CASSLLRQPQHF.

The chain links TRBV20-1 to TRBJ2-3; 9 nucleotides match TRBD2. Losses at the gene ends were 1 base for V and 3 bases for J; bases not matched to a gene: 17. CDR3 size: 19 residues. Germline CDR1 DFQATT, CDR2 SNEGSKA (reference sequence). The chain's CDR3 is CSARAFQLAGPGGTDTQYF. The CDR3 bases are TGCAGTGCTAGAGCGTTCCAACTAGCGGGCCCCGGGGGAACAGATACGCAGTATTTT.

This clonotype showed up many times. The V call is TRBV11-2, the J call TRBJ2-2, with unresolved D. Germline loops: CDR1 SGHAT, CDR2 FQNNGV. The V end lost 0 bases, the J end lost 10 bases, and 6 bases lay between the germline ends. The CDR3 loop spans 12 amino acids. This chain's CDR3 is CASSLDLTELFF. CDR3 DNA: TGTGCCAGCAGCTTAGATCTTACGGAGCTGTTTTTT.

The genes are TRBV7-2 and TRBJ2-3, with no clear D. The CDR3 runs to 13 residues. Germline values: CDR1 SGHTA, CDR2 FQGNSA. Trimming stripped 1 base from V and 7 bases from J, with 9 bases between. The chain's CDR3 is CASSLDWVNTQYF. Written as DNA, the CDR3 is TGTGCCAGCAGCTTAGACTGGGTGAATACGCAGTATTTT.

This clonotype came up a few times. The J gene is TRBJ1-5, the V gene TRBV19, with D possibly TRBD1 on 6 matching bases. V lost 1 base to trimming and J lost 0 bases, with 10 bases between them. Germline V CDR1 and CDR2: LNHDA, SQIVND (reference sequence). The CDR3 runs 16 residues. In DNA form, the CDR3 reads TGTGCCAGTAGTATAGGGACAGCTAATAGCAATCAGCCCCAGCATTTT. Translated, it gives CASSIGTANSNQPQHF.

This clonotype was counted many times. The chain combines TRBV7-2 with TRBJ2-5; 10 bases fit TRBD1. Germline assignment: CDR1 SGHTA and CDR2 FQGNSA. V lost 1 base to trimming and J lost 3 bases; unmatched junction nucleotides: 5. The CDR3 contains 16 residues. CDR3 bases: TGTGCCAGCAGCTTAGGGTGGGGGACAGGGGAAGAGACCCAGTACTTC. Its translation is CASSLGWGTGEETQYF.

This clonotype was detected ten times or more. Written as DNA, the CDR3 is TGTGCCATCAGTGATACAGGACAGGGTACTAATGAAAAACTGTTTTTT. Encoded protein: CAISDTGQGTNEKLFF. The chain joins TRBV10-3 to TRBJ1-4, with 8 bases that match TRBD1. The germline V gene encodes CDR1 ENHRY and CDR2 SYGVKD. The CDR3 consists of 16 residues. V lost 3 bases and J lost 2; bases outside the gene matches: 5.

This clonotype came up many times. The rearrangement links TRBV6-2 or TRBV6-3 to TRBJ2-5, with TRBD2 matching over 7 bases. The ends lost 0 bases at V and 3 bases at J; junction bases unmatched: 4. The germline gives CDR1 MNHEY, CDR2 SVGEGT. CDR3 size: 15 residues. The CDR3 DNA reads TGTGCCAGCAGTTACTCGGGACTACCCAAAGAGACCCAGTACTTC. Encoded protein: CASSYSGLPKETQYF.

This clonotype was seen many times. This rearrangement joins TRBV6-2 or TRBV6-3 to TRBJ2-7, with 7 bases lining up with TRBD2. The CDR3 sequence is 16 residues long. Trimming at V came to 0 bases and at J to 5 bases, leaving 10 bases not matched to a gene. Looked up from germline, CDR1 is MNHEY and CDR2 is SVGEGT. CDR3 protein: CASSYSWEGGTHEQYF. The DNA of the CDR3 is TGTGCCAGCAGTTACTCGTGGGAGGGCGGGACCCACGAGCAGTACTTC.

This clonotype was detected only a few times. This chain joins TRBV24-1 and TRBJ2-1; 16 bases agree with TRBD2. This CDR3 region has 16 residues. Germline CDR1 is KGHDR and CDR2 is SFDVKD. The J segment lost 15 bases and the V segment lost 4 bases, leaving 11 bases of the junction unmatched. CDR3 nucleotide sequence: TGTGCCACCAGTGAGGCCGGGACTAGCGGGAGGGCCATCCGGTTCTTC. Encoded protein: CATSEAGTSGRAIRFF.

This clonotype was observed many times. V gene TRBV12-3 or TRBV12-4 combines with J gene TRBJ1-2; a possible D gene is TRBD1 (6 bases). CDR3 length equals 15 residues. Trimming removed 6 bases at V and 5 bases at J, with 19 bases between. The chain's CDR3 is CASRSGATGRYGYTF. CDR3 DNA sequence: TGTGCCAGCAGGTCCGGAGCGACAGGCCGATATGGCTACACCTTC.

This clonotype was counted many times. The chain is built from TRBV6-5 and TRBJ1-1, with D unresolved. CDR1 and CDR2 (germline): MNHEY, SVGAGI. With 0 bases removed from V and 0 bases from J, the gap between germline ends came to 8 bases. CDR3 length: 15 residues. The CDR3, as DNA: TGTGCCAGCAGTTACTCCCGGGAATTGAACACTGAAGCTTTCTTT. It codes for CASSYSRELNTEAFF.

This clonotype was observed at least ten times. The chain links TRBV6-5 to TRBJ2-5, with 11 bases identical to TRBD1. Germline-derived CDR1 and CDR2 are MNHEY and SVGAGI. With V trimmed by 0 bases and J by 0 bases, 12 bases remained unmatched. This CDR3 has 20 amino acids. Here the CDR3 reads CASSYSGRPRGQGDQETQYF. In DNA form, the CDR3 reads TGTGCCAGCAGTTACTCGGGCCGGCCCAGGGGACAGGGGGACCAAGAGACCCAGTACTTC.

Ten or more counts support this clonotype. This chain connects TRBV20-1 to TRBJ2-1, with D possibly being TRBD1 or TRBD2 (5 bases each). The germline V gene has CDR1 DFQATT and CDR2 SNEGSKA (reference sequence). The length of the CDR3 is 13 residues. Trimming cost V 2 bases and J 7 bases, with 12 bases left between them. The DNA for the CDR3 is TGCAGTGCTAGACAGGGTAGGGAGAATGAGCAGTTCTTC. This gives the protein CSARQGRENEQFF.